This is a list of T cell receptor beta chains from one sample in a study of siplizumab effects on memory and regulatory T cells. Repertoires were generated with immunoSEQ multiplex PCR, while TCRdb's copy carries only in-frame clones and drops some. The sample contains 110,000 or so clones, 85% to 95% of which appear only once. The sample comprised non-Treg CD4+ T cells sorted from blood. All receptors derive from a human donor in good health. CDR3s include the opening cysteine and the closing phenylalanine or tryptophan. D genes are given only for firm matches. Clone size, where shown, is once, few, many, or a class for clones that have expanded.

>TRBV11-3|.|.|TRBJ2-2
TGTGCCAGCCACGGGGGCCCTGTGACCCACGGGGAGCTGTTTTTT
CASHGGPVTHGELFF
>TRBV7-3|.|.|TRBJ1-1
TGTGCCAGCAGCCTACTGTCCGACACTGAAGCTTTCTTT
CASSLLSDTEAFF
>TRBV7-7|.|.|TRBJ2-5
TGTGCCAGCAGCCTCGAAATTCAAGAGACCCAGTACTTC
CASSLEIQETQYF
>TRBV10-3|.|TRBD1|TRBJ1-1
TGTGCCACCACCGACAGGGGCCACAACATGAACACTGAAGCTTTCTTT
CATTDRGHNMNTEAFF
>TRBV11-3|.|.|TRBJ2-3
TGTGCCAGCAGCTTTAGTAAGGGAGTAAACACAGATACGCAGTATTTT
CASSFSKGVNTDTQYF
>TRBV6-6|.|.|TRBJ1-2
TGTGCCAGCTACATTCCGGGCGCTATTTATGGCTACACCTTC
CASYIPGAIYGYTF
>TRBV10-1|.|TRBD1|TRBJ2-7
TGCGCCAGCAGTACCCGGGACAGGGCCCCCTATACAAAATACGAGCAGTACTTC
CASSTRDRAPYTKYEQYF
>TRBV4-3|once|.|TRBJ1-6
TGCGCCAGCAGCCCCAAAACCAATCGCGACTCCTATAATTCACCCCTCCACTTT
CASSPKTNRDSYNSPLHF
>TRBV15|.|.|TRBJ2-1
TGTGCCACCAGCAGGGCCTTGGACAAGGGGCACAATGAGCAGTTCTTC
CATSRALDKGHNEQFF
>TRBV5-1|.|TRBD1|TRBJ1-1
TGCGCCAGCAGCCGGGAGGGGGCCACTGAAGCTTTCTTT
CASSREGATEAFF
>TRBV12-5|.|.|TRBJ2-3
TGTGCTAGTGGTTTGCCACCCCCTCGCACAGATACGCAGTATTTT
CASGLPPPRTDTQYF
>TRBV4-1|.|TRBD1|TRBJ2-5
TGCGCCAGCAGCCAAGGCCGGACAGGGGGGGGATCAGAGACCCAGTACTTC
CASSQGRTGGGSETQYF
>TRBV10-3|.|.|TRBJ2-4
TGTGCCATCAGTGAATATAGCGTCGAGAGAAACATTCAGTACTTC
CAISEYSVERNIQYF
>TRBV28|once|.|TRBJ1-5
TGTGCCAGCAGGGAAAACAATCAGCCCCAGCATTTT
CASRENNQPQHF
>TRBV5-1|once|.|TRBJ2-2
TGCGCCAGCAGCTATACTCCGGGACGGACTTCACGAGGCGGGGAGCTGTTTTTT
CASSYTPGRTSRGGELFF
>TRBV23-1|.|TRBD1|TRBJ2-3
TGCGCCAGCAGACCGGGACAGGGGGTCCCTAGCACAGATACGCAGTATTTT
CASRPGQGVPSTDTQYF
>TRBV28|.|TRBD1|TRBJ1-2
TGTGCCAGCAGTTTATCTCGGATGGACAGGGGGGCCACCTTC
CASSLSRMDRGATF
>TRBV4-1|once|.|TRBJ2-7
TGCGCCAGCAGTTCTGGACGGAACTACGAGCAGTACTTC
CASSSGRNYEQYF
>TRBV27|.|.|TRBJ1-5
TGTGCCAGCAGTTTCGGGAATCAGCCCCAGCATTTT
CASSFGNQPQHF